These 8 T cell receptor beta chains were sequenced from one sample in a study of tissue T cells after allogeneic stem cell transplantation. Time point defined: mouse harvest day 7 after allogeneic transplant. The graft held 10^6 splenic CD5+ T cells and 10^7 T-cell-depleted bone marrow cells. Libraries were prepared by immunoSEQ multiplex PCR; TCRdb keeps only in-frame clonotypes and omits some of them. There are 9,000 to 13,000 clones in the sample; roughly two fifths occur only once, and approximately 1.9% lies in the top ten. The source material was skin. The receptors derive from a female BALB/c mouse given C57BL/6 T cells with graft-versus-host disease after an allogeneic hematopoietic cell transplant.

Notes on this clone: The germline and genes are mouse ones. The read is 1 residue too short to cover the CDR3 end, so that end is filled in from the germline J gene. The gene calls are TRBV26 and TRBJ1-4; D ambiguous. V was trimmed by 5 bases and J by 5 bases, leaving 6 bases between them. The CDR3 is 12 residues long. The germline V gene has CDR1 KGHPV and CDR2 FQNQEV (reference sequence). The CDR3 bases that were read are TGTGCCAGCAGTGGCAGGAACGAAAGATTATTT. This codes for CASSGRNERLF. The complete CDR3 reads CASSGRNERLFF.

On this clone: The listed genes are named as in mouse. The CDR3 end is not reached by the read, which stops 1 residue before it; the germline J gene fills it in. The V gene is TRBV26, the J gene TRBJ1-1, with D possibly matching TRBD1 (5 bases). From germline, CDR1 is KGHPV and CDR2 FQNQEV (reference sequence). Trimming took off 4 bases at V and 0 bases at J, with 9 bases between the two ends. The CDR3 covers 14 residues. CDR3 in amino acids: CASSPRQSNTEVFF. The covered CDR3 bases are TGTGCCAGCAGTCCCCGACAGTCAAACACAGAAGTCTTC.

This clone was seen a handful of times. Genes and germline are mouse. The read terminates 1 residue ahead of where the CDR3 ends, so the germline J gene completes it. The chain couples TRBV13-2 to TRBJ2-5; D might be TRBD1 (5 bases). The germline V and J ends were trimmed by 3 bases and 4 bases, with 6 bases remaining between them. The CDR3 has 12 residues. CDR1 and CDR2 (germline): NNHNN, SYGAGS (reference sequence). The sequenced part of the CDR3 DNA is TGTGCCAGCGGTGGGACAAAAGACACCCAGTAC. This sequence encodes CASGGTKDTQY. The full CDR3 reads CASGGTKDTQYF.

This clone qualifies as medium-sized. Gene names denote mouse genes. The read terminates 1 residue before the CDR3 end, so the remaining end is supplied by the germline J gene. This chain links TRBV26 with TRBJ1-5; D is uncertain. This CDR3 has 12 amino acids. Trimming took 5 bases from V and 2 from J, leaving 4 bases between them. Germline V gene data show CDR1 as KGHPV and CDR2 as FQNQEV (reference sequence). The CDR3 DNA, read in part, is TGTGCCAGCAGTTCGTACAACCAGGCTCCGCTT. This sequence encodes CASSSYNQAPL. The full CDR3 protein is CASSSYNQAPLF.

Of note for this clone: Germline and genes: mouse. The read finishes 1 residue shy of the CDR3 end, and the germline J gene is used to complete it. The chain uses TRBV3 and TRBJ1-5; possibly TRBD1 for D (5 bases). Trimming cost V 2 bases and J 0 bases, with 8 bases left between them. Germline CDR1 SNHLY, CDR2 FYNGKV (reference sequence). The CDR3 is 15 amino acids. CDR3 bases read: TGTGCCAGCAGCTTACAGGGCTATAACAACCAGGCTCCGCTT. Encoded protein: CASSLQGYNNQAPL. From start to end, the CDR3 is CASSLQGYNNQAPLF.

Comment on this clone: Germline and genes: mouse. The read ends 1 residue early relative to the CDR3; the germline J gene fills the gap. This sequence joins TRBV29 and TRBJ2-5; D not certain. CDR1 is MSHET and CDR2 is SYDVDS in the germline V gene. CDR3 length: 12 amino acids. Trimming took 4 bases from V and 6 from J, leaving 8 bases between them. This CDR3 is CASSSGWDTQYF. The DNA read from the CDR3 is TGTGCTAGCAGTTCCGGCTGGGACACCCAGTAC.

Details on this clone: Gene labels here are mouse ones. The read ends 1 residue before the CDR3 terminus; that terminus is restored from the germline J gene. This chain connects TRBV26 to TRBJ2-7, with a possible D match to TRBD1 (6 bases). The V gene's germline CDR1 is KGHPV and CDR2 FQNQEV (reference sequence). The ends were cut back, 4 bases at V and 5 bases at J, with 9 bases in the middle. The CDR3 consists of 12 residues. The DNA read from the CDR3 is TGTGCCAGCAGTCCCGGGACAAATGAACAGTAC. This translates into CASSPGTNEQY. The full-length CDR3 reads as CASSPGTNEQYF.

In this sample, this clone turned up a few times. Each gene name is a mouse one. The CDR3 is cut off 1 residue early in the read; its end comes from the germline J gene. The chain joins TRBV12-2 to TRBJ2-7; D may be TRBD1 (5 bases). Trimming took 0 bases from V and 2 from J, leaving 10 bases between them. CDR3 length: 14 residues. Per the germline V gene, CDR1 is SGHLS and CDR2 is HYDKME. Partial CDR3 DNA: TGTGCCAGCTCTCTCGAGGGGAGGACCTATGAACAGTAC. Residues: CASSLEGRTYEQY. The entire CDR3 protein is CASSLEGRTYEQYF.